This T cell receptor beta chain is from a study of molecular identifiers for immune sequencing clone quantification (dated by TCRdb to between 2018 and 2020). Regarding the research as a whole: For a replicate experiment, the RNA from either about 20,000 or 100,000 naive CD8 T cells was divided into five aliquots, and four of those aliquots went on to sequencing. This methods study used CD8 T cells to benchmark TCR RNA copy counting and molecular-identifier clustering-based TCR repertoire sequencing (MIDCIRS). Study-wide findings and limitations: The naive libraries included spiked-in Jurkat TCR RNA (around 9 copies' worth), and this Jurkat TCR RNA is not part of the donor repertoire. Even against a background of about a million naive CD8 T cells, spiked-in Jurkat TCR RNA amounting to a single cell's worth was reported to be detectable. When barcode sub-clustering was left out, chimeric consensus sequences inflated TCR diversity, with chimeras reaching as high as 47%. Modeling estimated about 3 recovered TCR RNA copies per cell, compared with about 10 by digital PCR, which implies 30% to 35% capture efficiency. In CMV-specific effector cells, over 99% of molecules were held by clones above 20 RNA copies, whereas under 1% of molecules were held by such clones in naive cells. Identical TCR molecules sharing a barcode could cause highly expanded clone sizes to be underestimated.

Libraries were built with PCR. TCRdb lists the instrument as Illumina HiSeq 4000. Preparation of bulk TCR libraries followed a previously described approach, with the TCR primers listed in Table S5. Total RNA was purified with the Qiagen AllPrep DNA/RNA kit. Before any analysis, reads coming from multiple sequencing runs of the same library were combined into one pool. The authors' pipeline ran thus. Reads were retained only if the reads had an exact TCR constant sequence, and the retained reads were trimmed to 150 nt and grouped according to their 12-nt molecular barcodes. Within each barcode group, reads were sub-clustered at a 15% Levenshtein threshold, and quality-weighted consensus sequences were built per RNA molecule. Non-functional sequences were removed, as were lower-count sequences one edit away from another. Based on a fit of two negative binomial distributions, barcode sub-clusters having less than 20% of the maximum read count were discarded. TCRdb passed the public sequencing reads through fastp at Q25 and MiXCR, retaining productive beta sequences. Entries are consolidated by CDR3 protein sequence, retaining the most common genes and DNA. The V and J calls and clone size come from TCRdb's table, not from the authors' own analysis. For this sample the table gives about 320,000 distinct CDR3 sequences, of which about 22% were detected only once. The ten largest clones add up to more than 0.8% of the sample.

This clonotype has a handful of counts. It has no known antigen specificity. Base qualities were left out, and no much larger clone turns up one base away. Based on the germline V gene (reference sequence), the CDR1 and CDR2 sequences are SGHKS and YYEKEE. Trimming removed 0 bases from V and 8 bases from J, leaving 15 bases between the germline ends. The CDR3 holds 14 amino acids from the cysteine to the phenylalanine. Kept here is only the CDR3 DNA, which spans 42 bases and is read in frame from base 1. Libraries of naive CD8 T cells were built from approximately 20,000 to 980,000 sorted cells, with 10%, 30% or 50% of the purified RNA used. Naive CD8 T cells, defined as CD8+CD4-CCR7+CD45RA+, were FACS-sorted into RLT Plus buffer on a BD FACSAria II. Detection sensitivity was tested by spiking Jurkat RNA equal to some 11 TCR copies' worth into samples containing about 18,000-1,000,000 naive CD8 T cells. CD8 T cells were enriched using RosetteSep CD8+ T Cell Enrichment Cocktail and Ficoll-Paque, and the enriched cells then underwent ACK red cell lysis.

Material: naive CD8+ T cells from blood, with Jurkat cell RNA spiked in. The cell subset or site label for this specimen denotes: FACS-sorted CD8+CD4-CCR7+CD45RA+ naive T cells. Recombination connected TRBV5-5 to TRBJ2-7; a weak D assignment points to TRBD1 (5 bases agree). The TCR comes from a human donor in good health. Some libraries in this study had Jurkat cell RNA spiked in. At the DNA level, the sequence is TGTGCCAGCAGCTTGGATCGGTCAGGGTATAAGCAGTACTTC. The resulting protein is CASSLDRSGYKQYF.